The rows below give T cell receptor beta chains drawn from one sample of a study of T cell responses to AZD1222 COVID-19 vaccine. Clones were read by immunoSEQ multiplex PCR, and TCRdb kept only the in-frame ones, dropping some. The sample shows about 170,000 clones, roughly nine tenths of them seen only once. The sequencing used peripheral blood, collected on day 0 of AZD1222 vaccination. The receptors were gathered from an adult in good health. CDR3s include the opening cysteine and the closing phenylalanine or tryptophan. D genes are given only for firm matches.

J	D	V	CDR3	DNA
TRBJ2-3	.	TRBV24-1	CATSNGVSTDTQYF	TGTGCCACTTCAAACGGGGTATCGACAGATACGCAGTATTTT
TRBJ2-7	TRBD2	TRBV4-2	CASSHGGELYEQYF	TGTGCCAGCAGCCACGGGGGGGAGCTATACGAGCAGTACTTC
TRBJ1-1	.	TRBV3-1/TRBV3-2	CASSQGGPDTEAFF	TGTGCCAGCAGCCAAGGCGGACCCGACACTGAAGCTTTCTTT
TRBJ1-5	.	TRBV15	CATSGGTSNQPQHF	TGTGCCACCAGCGGCGGGACTAGCAATCAGCCCCAGCATTTT
TRBJ1-6	.	TRBV7-9	CASSLDARQQGPNSPLHF	TGTGCCAGCAGCTTAGATGCCCGTCAACAGGGACCCAATTCACCCCTCCACTTT
TRBJ2-2	.	TRBV7-9	CASSLGGQGPVFRELFF	TGTGCCAGCAGCTTAGGTGGTCAGGGGCCCGTTTTCCGGGAGCTGTTTTTT
TRBJ1-2	TRBD1	TRBV10-1	CASSDRGSYGYTF	TGCGCCAGCAGCGACAGGGGATCCTATGGCTACACCTTC
TRBJ2-3	.	TRBV15	CATSSLSTDTQYF	TGTGCCACCAGCAGTCTTAGCACAGATACGCAGTATTTT
TRBJ2-7	TRBD1	TRBV27	CASSSIDRASYEQYF	TGTGCCAGCAGTTCGATCGACAGGGCCTCCTACGAGCAGTACTTC
TRBJ2-7	.	TRBV27	CASRPGLSYEQYF	TGTGCCAGCAGGCCGGGACTGTCCTACGAGCAGTACTTC